Listed below are T cell receptor beta chains from one sample, sequenced in a study of CXCR3-negative and CXCR3-positive naive CD8 T cells. After re-calling the 5' RACE reads, TCRdb lists one entry per CDR3 protein, DNA absent. This sample lists over 55,000 distinct CDR3 sequences; its ten largest clones have 20% to 30%. Sequences were obtained from memory CD8+ T cells from blood. Receptors originate from a human donor in good health. Some clones in this sample may be carry-over from other donors' samples. CDR3s include the opening cysteine and the closing phenylalanine or tryptophan. Some rows have no size entry. The others give once, few or many, or a class for an expanded clone.

size,length,V,J,CDR3
-,12,TRBV5-1,TRBJ1-1,CASRVVGTEAFF
-,14,TRBV29-1,TRBJ2-7,CSGAGTGYSYEQYF
-,13,TRBV20-1,TRBJ2-7,CSARGQAEYEQYF
-,13,TRBV6-5,TRBJ1-2,CASSYSRDRGYTF
-,16,TRBV5-1,TRBJ2-5,CASSQHRAGEKETQYF
-,14,TRBV11-2,TRBJ2-5,CASSSKNRGETQYF
-,16,TRBV25-1,TRBJ2-1,CASSVQPRTIYNEQFF
-,16,TRBV28,TRBJ2-7,CASSLSRQVASYEQYF
-,15,TRBV5-1,TRBJ1-6,CASSLGHLEGSPLHF
-,15,TRBV4-3,TRBJ2-3,CASRTGDEHTDTQYF
-,14,TRBV9,TRBJ1-2,CASSTGGSSYGYTF
-,14,TRBV6-6,TRBJ2-7,CASSSERIPYEQYF
-,13,TRBV20-1,TRBJ2-7,CSAPWGGPYEQYF
-,13,TRBV20-1,TRBJ1-1,CSAESRDSTEAFF
-,14,TRBV18,TRBJ2-7,CASSPPGGLYEQYF
-,14,TRBV7-9,TRBJ2-7,CASSSGTGSYEQYF
-,15,TRBV29-1,TRBJ2-5,CSVDFGTGGPETQYF
-,11,TRBV30,TRBJ1-1,CAGKGDTEAFF
-,14,TRBV28,TRBJ1-1,CASSFGVVNTEAFF
-,17,TRBV20-1,TRBJ1-5,CSAREVVQGYSNQPQHF
-,18,TRBV6-2/TRBV6-3,TRBJ2-2,CASTLLTSGRAPTGELFF
-,15,TRBV7-7,TRBJ2-7,CASSQGPSELYEQYF
-,19,TRBV7-9,TRBJ2-3,CASSSQENTGPWVPDTQYF
-,15,TRBV28,TRBJ2-1,CASSFTLSLYNEQFF
-,13,TRBV11-2,TRBJ2-7,CASSSWASYEQYF
-,16,TRBV6-1,TRBJ2-1,CASSESGGGGYNEQFF
-,17,TRBV7-8,TRBJ2-1,CASSLAPLAGDNNEQFF
-,12,TRBV29-1,TRBJ2-5,CSVTDRGKTQYF
-,18,TRBV3-1,TRBJ2-1,CASSQEEFERTGPGEQFF
-,15,TRBV27,TRBJ1-1,CASSGGKGRRAEAFF
-,13,TRBV29-1,TRBJ2-2,CSVITGNTGELFF
-,13,TRBV7-9,TRBJ1-2,CASSSPIEDGYTF
-,15,TRBV7-2,TRBJ2-7,CASSLGGSGTYEQYF
-,14,TRBV10-2,TRBJ2-4,CASSESTEPFIQYF
-,14,TRBV6-2/TRBV6-3,TRBJ1-5,CASSQTGTHQPQHF
-,13,TRBV6-4,TRBJ2-3,CASSEQGTDTQYF
-,19,TRBV29-1,TRBJ1-1,CSVEPGSGRGAMVNTEAFF
-,14,TRBV20-1,TRBJ1-2,CSATDRGKDYGYTF
-,15,TRBV7-8,TRBJ1-5,CASSLRTGSNQPQHF
-,13,TRBV29-1,TRBJ1-2,CSVEDYIPGGYTF
-,16,TRBV12-3/TRBV12-4,TRBJ1-2,CANSLALSGPIYGYTF
large,12,TRBV7-2,TRBJ1-1,CASSPAVAEAFF
-,15,TRBV4-1,TRBJ2-7,CASSQEPGIGYEQYF
-,15,TRBV5-4,TRBJ2-4,CASSEPGQGENIQYF
-,13,TRBV2,TRBJ2-7,CASNGPSSYEQYF
-,15,TRBV6-5,TRBJ1-2,CASSSRDRGWHGYTF
-,14,TRBV7-6,TRBJ2-7,CASSTSGALGEQYF
-,14,TRBV7-9,TRBJ1-1,CASSLTDMNTEAFF
-,15,TRBV5-1,TRBJ2-7,CASSLGTALSYEQYF
-,14,TRBV7-8,TRBJ2-5,CASSPLFSLETQYF
-,18,TRBV29-1,TRBJ2-3,CSALTGLAGAVSTDTQYF
-,16,TRBV6-4,TRBJ2-6,CASSDTTGAGANVLTF
-,16,TRBV29-1,TRBJ2-1,CSVVLAGVATYNEQFF
-,13,TRBV29-1,TRBJ2-7,CSVGPGGGYEQYF
-,13,TRBV29-1,TRBJ2-1,CSAGGGAFYEQFF